This TCR beta chain was found in a study of PD-1 blockade in classical Hodgkin lymphoma. Findings of the study overall: Exclusion covered patients beginning nivolumab under 1 year post-ASCT.

Of note for this clone: The antigen is not known.

Documented time point: cycle 4 day 1 (C4D1), after 5 to 7 weeks of nivolumab. Brentuximab vedotin exposure varied among the patients, all of whom had relapsed after autologous stem cell transplantation. Complete response, partial response or progressive disease were the best responses. Trimming removed 5 bases from V and 4 bases from J, with 20 bases in between. CDR3 size: 17 residues. The germline V gene has CDR1 SEHNR and CDR2 FQNEAQ (reference sequence). Sequenced by immunoSEQ multiplex PCR; TCRdb stores in-frame clones only, minus some. The sample consists of roughly 100,000 clones, about nine tenths of them appearing once.

The receptor's source is a human donor with classical Hodgkin lymphoma. The sequenced sample was peripheral blood mononuclear cells (PBMCs), obtained before the fourth cycle of nivolumab. The chain recombines TRBV7-9 with TRBJ2-2; D possibly matches TRBD1 or TRBD2 (5 bases each). In DNA, the CDR3 is TGTGCCAGCAGCATGGGTTTTTTGGCTGGGACCACCGGGGAGCTGTTTTTT. It translates to CASSMGFLAGTTGELFF.